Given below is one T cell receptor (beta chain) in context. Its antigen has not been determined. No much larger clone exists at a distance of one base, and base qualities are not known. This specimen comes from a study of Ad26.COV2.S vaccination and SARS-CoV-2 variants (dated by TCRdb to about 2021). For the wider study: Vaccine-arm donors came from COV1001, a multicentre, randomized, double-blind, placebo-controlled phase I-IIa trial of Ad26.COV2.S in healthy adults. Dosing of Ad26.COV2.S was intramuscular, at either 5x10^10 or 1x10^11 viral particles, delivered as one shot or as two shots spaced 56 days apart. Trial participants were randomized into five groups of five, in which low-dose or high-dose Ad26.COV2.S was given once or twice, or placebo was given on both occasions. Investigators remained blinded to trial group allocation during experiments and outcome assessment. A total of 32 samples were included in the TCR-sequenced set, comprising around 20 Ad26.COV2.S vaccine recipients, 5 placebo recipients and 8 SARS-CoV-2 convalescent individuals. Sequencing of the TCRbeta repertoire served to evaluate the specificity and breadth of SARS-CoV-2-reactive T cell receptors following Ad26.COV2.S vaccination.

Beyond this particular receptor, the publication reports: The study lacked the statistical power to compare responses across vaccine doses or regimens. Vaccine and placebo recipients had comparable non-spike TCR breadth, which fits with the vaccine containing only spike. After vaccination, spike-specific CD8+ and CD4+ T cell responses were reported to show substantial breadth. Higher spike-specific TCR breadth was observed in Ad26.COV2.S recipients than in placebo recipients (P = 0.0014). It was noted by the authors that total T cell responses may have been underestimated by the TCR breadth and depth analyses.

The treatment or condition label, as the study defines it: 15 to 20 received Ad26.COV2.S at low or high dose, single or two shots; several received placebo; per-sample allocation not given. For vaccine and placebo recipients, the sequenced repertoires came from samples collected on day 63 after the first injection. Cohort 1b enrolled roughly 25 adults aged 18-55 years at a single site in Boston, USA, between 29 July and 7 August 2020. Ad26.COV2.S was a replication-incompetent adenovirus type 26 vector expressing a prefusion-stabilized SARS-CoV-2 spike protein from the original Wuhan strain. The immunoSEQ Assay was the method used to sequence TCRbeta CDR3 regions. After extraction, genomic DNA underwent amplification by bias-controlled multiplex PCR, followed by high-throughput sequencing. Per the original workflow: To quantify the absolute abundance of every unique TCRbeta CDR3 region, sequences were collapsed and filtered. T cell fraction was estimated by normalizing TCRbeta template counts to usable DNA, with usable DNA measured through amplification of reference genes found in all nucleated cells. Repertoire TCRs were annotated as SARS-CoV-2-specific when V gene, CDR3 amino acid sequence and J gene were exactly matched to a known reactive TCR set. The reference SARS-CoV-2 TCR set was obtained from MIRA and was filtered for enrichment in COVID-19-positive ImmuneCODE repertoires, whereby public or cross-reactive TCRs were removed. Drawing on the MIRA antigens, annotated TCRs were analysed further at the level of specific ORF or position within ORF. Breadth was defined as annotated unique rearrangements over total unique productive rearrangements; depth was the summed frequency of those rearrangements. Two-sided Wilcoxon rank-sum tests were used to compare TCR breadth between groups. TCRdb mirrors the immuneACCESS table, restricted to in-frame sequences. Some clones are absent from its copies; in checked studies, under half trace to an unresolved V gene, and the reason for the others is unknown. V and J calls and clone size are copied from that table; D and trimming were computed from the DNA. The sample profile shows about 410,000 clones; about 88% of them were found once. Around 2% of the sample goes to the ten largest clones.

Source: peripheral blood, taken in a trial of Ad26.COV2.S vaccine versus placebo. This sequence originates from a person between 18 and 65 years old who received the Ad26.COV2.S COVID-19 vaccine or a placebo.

The nucleotide sequence is given as TGTGCCAGCAGCTCTTGGGGACACGGTGAAGCTTTCTTT. It translates to CASSSWGHGEAFF. The chain joins TRBV9 to TRBJ1-1; the D segment could be TRBD1, given 6 matching bases. V is cut by 4 bases and J by 7 bases, and the space between the germline ends is 14 bases. Including the terminal cysteine and phenylalanine, the CDR3 comprises 13 residues. The CDR3 DNA has 39 bases and is translated from base 1. Looking up the germline V gene yields CDR1 SGDLS and CDR2 YYNGEE. The entire variable domain, with the stretches around the CDR3 drawn from the reference TRBV9 and TRBJ1-1 proteins, is DSGVTQTPKHLITATGQRVTLRCSPRSGDLSVYWYQQSLDQGLQFLIQYYNGEERAKGNILERFSAQQFPDLHSELNLSSLELGDSALYFCASSSWGHGEAFFGQGTRLTVV.